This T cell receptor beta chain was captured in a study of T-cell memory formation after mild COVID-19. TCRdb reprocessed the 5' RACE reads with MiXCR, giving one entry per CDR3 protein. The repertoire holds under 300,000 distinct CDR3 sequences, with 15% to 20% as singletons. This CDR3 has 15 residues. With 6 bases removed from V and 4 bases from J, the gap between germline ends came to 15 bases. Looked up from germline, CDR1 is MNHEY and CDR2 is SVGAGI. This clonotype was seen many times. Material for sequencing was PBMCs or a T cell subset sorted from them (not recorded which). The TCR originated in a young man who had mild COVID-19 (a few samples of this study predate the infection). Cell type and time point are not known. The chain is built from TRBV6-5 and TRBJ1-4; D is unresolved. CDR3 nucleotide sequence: TGTGCCAGCAGAAGAGACCCCTGGGGTAATGAAAAACTGTTTTTT. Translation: CASRRDPWGNEKLFF.